This TCR beta chain was sequenced in a study of blood T cell repertoires in COVID-19. Produced via immunoSEQ multiplex PCR; TCRdb's table is partial and in-frame only. The sample yields some 220,000 clones, around 90% seen once. V shed 4 bases, J shed 0 bases, and the junction held 8 bases outside the gene matches. This CDR3 is built from 17 residues. The V gene's germline CDR1 is SGHAT and CDR2 FQNNGV. The source material was PBMCs or T cells enriched from blood (not recorded which). V and J are TRBV11-2 and TRBJ2-4; TRBD2 agrees at 8 bases. This receptor was identified in a woman aged 25 to 39 who had recovered from COVID-19. The CDR3 DNA sequence: TGTGCCAGCAGCTCCCCCGAGCGGGGGTTAGCCAAAAACATTCAGTACTTC. Protein product: CASSSPERGLAKNIQYF.